The rows below give T cell receptor beta chains drawn from one sample of a study of T cell responses to AZD1222 COVID-19 vaccine. Repertoires were generated with immunoSEQ multiplex PCR, while TCRdb's copy carries only in-frame clones and drops some. This table holds roughly 190,000 clones, 91% found once. Here the sequenced sample was peripheral blood, taken 28 days after the second AZD1222 dose. These receptors all come from an adult who received the AZD1222 COVID-19 vaccine. CDR3s leave out the opening cysteine and the closing phenylalanine or tryptophan. Each record gives: J gene, V gene, CDR3 protein.

TRBJ1-6,TRBV5-1,ASSLGTSYNSPLH
TRBJ2-7,TRBV5-1,ASSLGITTRGPEQY
TRBJ1-5,TRBV7-2,ASSPSTIGQPQH
TRBJ2-7,TRBV9,ASSVAGAGTGGYEQY
TRBJ2-7,TRBV9,ASSTRDRAGLEQY
TRBJ1-6,TRBV7-3,ASSTGASQNSPLH
TRBJ1-4,TRBV28,ASTVPRGGEKLF
TRBJ1-2,TRBV2,ASPSAHGYT
TRBJ2-3,TRBV18,ASSIAGAADTQY
TRBJ2-3,TRBV10-1,ASSEVAGVPDTQY
TRBJ2-7,TRBV6-5,ASSFGQPSYEQY
TRBJ2-1,TRBV28,ASSFVGLAYYNEQF
TRBJ1-2,TRBV28,ASTKGGNRNYGYT
TRBJ2-5,TRBV2,ARSSGQQETQY
TRBJ1-5,TRBV30,AWSPTGLQPQH
TRBJ2-1,TRBV11-3,ASSNRLAGGLNEQF
TRBJ2-3,TRBV6-5,ASSYFAGNGDTQY
TRBJ2-2,TRBV11-3,ATEQNTGELF
TRBJ1-4,TRBV3-1/TRBV3-2,ASSQGGGDEKLF
TRBJ2-1,TRBV7-3,ASSLSGRDYNEQF
TRBJ2-1,TRBV28,ASSALTSGIGDEQF
TRBJ1-5,TRBV9,ASSVGPESSNQPQH
TRBJ2-4,TRBV6-5,ASRPKTGSNIQY
TRBJ1-1,TRBV29-1,SVQNGVTEAF
TRBJ2-5,TRBV30,AWSVLAGGETQY
TRBJ2-7,TRBV2,ASRILSSYEQY
TRBJ2-2,TRBV7-9,ASSLGTLNTGELF
TRBJ1-5,TRBV19,ASRYEPRSNQPQH
TRBJ2-2,TRBV24-1,ATSDLHFGGELF
TRBJ2-3,TRBV20-1,SASTDTQY
TRBJ2-2,TRBV14,ASSKAWRGTGELF
TRBJ2-5,TRBV27,ASSRAGDQETQY
TRBJ2-2,TRBV1,TSSPGELF
TRBJ2-7,TRBV14,ASSQVRSAAYEQY
TRBJ1-5,TRBV7-2,ASSLEGGNFQPQH
TRBJ1-2,TRBV7-8,ASSLEGQVGRDYGYT
TRBJ1-2,TRBV5-4,VSTDGVSYT
TRBJ1-1,TRBV20-1,SAGGSRGAF
TRBJ2-7,TRBV18,ASSPPSGGPKSEQY
TRBJ1-1,TRBV19,ASSTAGANTEAF
TRBJ2-7,TRBV2,ASSEPQGASYEQY
TRBJ2-1,TRBV2,ASRGSGKYNEQF
TRBJ2-6,TRBV5-1,ATKTGTGANVLT
TRBJ1-5,TRBV28,ASSDRQGGFGSNQPQH
TRBJ2-7,TRBV3-1/TRBV3-2,ASSLGLGGRDMYEQY
TRBJ1-1,TRBV5-1,ASRTTLLPPSTEAF
TRBJ1-2,TRBV3-1/TRBV3-2,ASSPRGGWLGYT
TRBJ2-7,TRBV3-1/TRBV3-2,ASSHLTGGRY
TRBJ2-1,TRBV9,ASSVSTVNNEQF